This TCR beta chain was sequenced for a study of T cell responses to AZD1222 COVID-19 vaccine. TCRdb's copy holds only in-frame clones and misses some; the assay was immunoSEQ multiplex PCR. The sample contains 150,000 to 200,000 clones, about nine tenths of which appear only once. About this clone: Its antigen is still unknown.

This CDR3 region has 14 residues. Trimming at V came to 2 bases and at J to 8 bases, leaving 8 bases not matched to a gene. Germline V gene lookup returns CDR1 SEHNR and CDR2 FQNEAQ (reference sequence). Overall study findings and caveats: Clonal diversity may have been underestimated in mostly white British donors.

The receptor was isolated from an adult in good health. This chain links TRBV7-9 with TRBJ1-1; 7 nucleotides align to TRBD1. This specimen was peripheral blood, taken on day 0 of AZD1222 vaccination. This CDR3 reads CASSLFGTAGEAFF. DNA of the CDR3: TGTGCCAGCAGCTTATTCGGGACAGCCGGAGAAGCTTTCTTT.